This T cell receptor (beta chain) is drawn from a study of response to subunit inactivated influenza vaccine. A few counts support this clonotype. Its antigen is undetermined. Whole-study findings and limits: Only a handful of new T cells, the authors suggested, are recruited with each seasonal influenza vaccination.

TCRdb processed the RT-PCR reads anew with MiXCR; each CDR3 protein has one entry. Of around 500,000 distinct CDR3 sequences in the sample, 9.5% to 13% were seen once. The source is a man between 50 and 59 years old who received an inactivated influenza vaccine. The sequenced sample was PBMCs from blood, obtained 40 to 50 days after vaccination.

The CDR3 sequence is CAISESRGITDTQYF. CDR3 sequence (DNA): TGTGCCATCAGTGAATCGCGGGGGATAACAGATACGCAGTATTTT. V is TRBV10-3 and J is TRBJ2-3, with 7 bases lining up with TRBD2. Germline values: CDR1 ENHRY, CDR2 SYGVKD. J lost 3 bases, V lost 3 bases, and 6 bases had no gene match. CDR3 size: 15 residues.